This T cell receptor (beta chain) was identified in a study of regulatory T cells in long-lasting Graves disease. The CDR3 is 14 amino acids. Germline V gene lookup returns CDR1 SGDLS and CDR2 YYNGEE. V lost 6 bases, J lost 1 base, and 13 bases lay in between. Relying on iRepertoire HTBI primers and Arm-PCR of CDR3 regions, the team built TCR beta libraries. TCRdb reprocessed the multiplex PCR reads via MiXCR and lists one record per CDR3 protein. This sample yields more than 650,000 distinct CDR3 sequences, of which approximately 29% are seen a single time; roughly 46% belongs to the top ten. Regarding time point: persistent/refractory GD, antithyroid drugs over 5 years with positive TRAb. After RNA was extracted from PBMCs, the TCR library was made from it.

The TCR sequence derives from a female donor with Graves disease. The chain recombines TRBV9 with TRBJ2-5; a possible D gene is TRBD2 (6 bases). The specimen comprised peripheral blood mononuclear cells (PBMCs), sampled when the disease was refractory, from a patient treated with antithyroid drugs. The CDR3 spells CASNVGTSQETQYF. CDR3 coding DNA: TGTGCCAGCAACGTCGGGACTTCCCAAGAGACCCAGTACTTC. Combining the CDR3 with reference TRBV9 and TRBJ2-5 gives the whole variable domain DSGVTQTPKHLITATGQRVTLRCSPRSGDLSVYWYQQSLDQGLQFLIQYYNGEERAKGNILERFSAQQFPDLHSELNLSSLELGDSALYFCASNVGTSQETQYFGPGTRLLVL.